This note documents a single T cell receptor beta chain sequence. This table comes from immunoSEQ multiplex PCR, and its TCRdb copy is limited to in-frame clones, with some not included. The table lists roughly 1,100,000 clones, around 74% of them singletons. The sample comes from a study of shared clonotypes between healthy human individuals. The receptor was isolated from a man between 18 and 29 years old in good health. The sequenced sample consisted of memory CD4+ T cells sorted from blood. Described subset: CD45RA-negative fraction.

CDR3 nucleotide sequence: TGTGCCAGCATCGGGGACGGCTCCTACGAGCAGTACTTC. It translates to CASIGDGSYEQYF. The rearrangement links TRBV11-2 to TRBJ2-7; either TRBD1 or TRBD2 may supply D (5 bases each). The ends were cut back, 7 bases at V and 0 bases at J, with 10 bases in the middle. The germline V gene has CDR1 SGHAT and CDR2 FQNNGV. The CDR3 covers 13 residues.